Shown below are 14 T cell receptor beta chains from a single sample sequenced in a study of shared clonotypes between healthy human individuals. The protocol was immunoSEQ multiplex PCR, while the TCRdb copy is restricted to in-frame clones and leaves out a portion. The sample lists millions of clones, approximately 90% occurring once. Specimen: naive CD4+ T cells sorted from blood. Stated subset: CD45RA+ positively selected. The receptors originated from a man younger than 30 in good health.

The genes are TRBV5-1 and TRBJ2-5, with D possibly being TRBD1 (5 bases). The CDR3 totals 16 residues. The V gene's germline CDR1 is SGHRS and CDR2 YFSETQ. V lost 2 bases and J 2 bases, leaving 16 bases between the germline ends. CDR3 DNA sequence: TGCGCCAGCAGCTTCCCTCCCCTAGACAGACAAGAGACCCAGTACTTC. Protein: CASSFPPLDRQETQYF.

A remark on this clone: Within the sample, other DNA sequences also encode this same CDR3. The genes are TRBV19 and TRBJ1-5, with TRBD1 as a possible D gene (6 bases). The ends were cut back, 1 base at V and 4 bases at J, with 8 bases in the middle. The CDR3 spans 14 residues. The V gene's germline CDR1 is LNHDA and CDR2 SQIVND (reference sequence). The CDR3 DNA is TGTGCCAGTAGTATAGTTCAGGGGAATCAGCCCCAGCATTTT. As protein: CASSIVQGNQPQHF.

This chain joins TRBV4-1 and TRBJ2-5; D is uncertain. The CDR3 sequence is 18 residues long. Trimming pared 0 bases from V and 4 bases from J, leaving 21 bases between. Germline V gene data show CDR1 as MGHRA and CDR2 as YSYEKL. CDR3 loop: CASSQDQWVRPSAETQYF. The DNA for the CDR3 is TGCGCCAGCAGCCAAGATCAATGGGTACGTCCCTCGGCAGAGACCCAGTACTTC.

The chain carries TRBV27 and TRBJ2-3; 8 bases are shared with TRBD2. The CDR3 length is 15 residues. V lost 6 bases and J lost 3; bases outside the gene matches: 8. Germline V CDR1 and CDR2: MNHEY, SMNVEV (reference sequence). The CDR3 nucleotides read TGTGCCAGCAGCCGGTTTCTAGCGGGTACAGATACGCAGTATTTT. Amino acids: CASSRFLAGTDTQYF.

The CDR3 DNA sequence: TGCGCCAGCAAAGCTGGGACTAGCGGGGTCAGTGAGCAGTTCTTC. Protein sequence: CASKAGTSGVSEQFF. The V and J genes are TRBV5-1 and TRBJ2-1; 13 nucleotides match TRBD2. Trimming at V came to 6 bases and at J to 9 bases, leaving 9 bases not matched to a gene. Germline V gene data show CDR1 as SGHRS and CDR2 as YFSETQ. This CDR3 comprises 15 residues.

This clone was picked up one time. The V and J genes are TRBV5-4 and TRBJ1-4; 7 bases are shared with TRBD1. This CDR3 region has 19 residues. The J segment lost 3 bases and the V segment lost 4 bases, leaving 18 bases of the junction unmatched. Per germline, CDR1 SGHNT and CDR2 YYREEE (reference sequence). CDR3 protein: CASSIYRGTAKMPNEKLFF. The CDR3 region has the DNA TGTGCCAGCAGCATTTACAGGGGAACGGCTAAAATGCCTAATGAAAAACTGTTTTTT.

The rearrangement joins TRBV7-2 to TRBJ2-7, with 9 bases matching TRBD2. There are 14 residues in the CDR3. Trimming at V came to 0 bases and at J to 6 bases, leaving 3 bases not matched to a gene. Germline CDR1 and CDR2: SGHTA and FQGNSA. The CDR3 coding sequence is TGTGCCAGCAGCTTAGCTAGCGGGAGTGGCGAGCAGTACTTC. Protein: CASSLASGSGEQYF.

The table lists this clone with a few counts. The rearrangement links TRBV10-1 to TRBJ2-7; TRBD2 agrees at 8 bases. The CDR3 sequence is 15 residues long. CDR1 and CDR2 (germline): WNHNN, SYGVQD (reference sequence). Trimming removed 3 bases from V and 0 bases from J; junction bases left unmatched: 4. This chain's CDR3 is CASSDSGASSYEQYF. The CDR3 DNA reads as TGCGCCAGCAGTGATAGCGGGGCGAGCTCCTACGAGCAGTACTTC.

The count of this clone is one. The chain is built from TRBV19 and TRBJ1-2; D is ambiguous. V was cut by 10 bases and J by 4 bases, with 10 bases left in between. Germline CDR1 is LNHDA and CDR2 is SQIVND (reference sequence). This CDR3 has 11 residues. CDR3 loop: CATREGYGYTF. In DNA form, the CDR3 reads TGTGCCACCCGGGAGGGCTATGGCTACACCTTC.

The J gene is TRBJ1-2, the V gene TRBV6-1; D is uncertain. The V end lost 1 base, the J end lost 0 bases, and 9 bases lay between the germline ends. The CDR3 consists of 15 residues. From germline, CDR1 is MNHNS and CDR2 SASEGT. The CDR3 is CASSEGAAANYGYTF. The CDR3 coding sequence is TGTGCCAGCAGTGAAGGGGCAGCTGCTAACTATGGCTACACCTTC.

The V and J genes are TRBV2 and TRBJ1-1, with 7 bases aligning to TRBD1. Germline CDR1 is SNHLY and CDR2 is FYNNEI. V lost 6 bases, J lost 0 bases, and 4 bases stayed unmatched. CDR3 size: 14 residues. The DNA of the CDR3 is TGTGCCAGCAGGCCAGGGGGGGTGAACACTGAAGCTTTCTTT. Translating gives CASRPGGVNTEAFF.

The chain links TRBV30 to TRBJ2-7; 10 positions match TRBD1. Germline trimming cut 4 bases from V and 3 bases from J; bases unmatched to any gene: 12. This CDR3 is built from 16 residues. Per germline, CDR1 GTSNPN and CDR2 SVGIG (reference sequence). CDR3 coding DNA: TGTGCCTGGATGGGACAGGGGTTCGGTGGGGGCTACGAGCAGTACTTC. Translating it yields CAWMGQGFGGGYEQYF.

This clone came up once. This rearrangement joins TRBV27 to TRBJ1-6; TRBD1 matches at 9 bases. The CDR3 covers 15 residues. Trimming cost V 5 bases and J 7 bases; bases outside gene matches: 6. The V gene's germline CDR1 is MNHEY and CDR2 SMNVEV (reference sequence). The chain's CDR3 is CASSPGDRANSPLHF. CDR3 nucleotides: TGTGCCAGCAGTCCCGGGGACAGGGCCAATTCACCCCTCCACTTT.

This clone has more than one count but fewer than ten. The sample contains more than one DNA sequence encoding this CDR3. The V and J genes are TRBV6-5 and TRBJ1-5; D gene unclear. CDR1 and CDR2 (germline): MNHEY, SVGAGI. The CDR3 contains 13 residues. Between the trimmed V and J ends, which lost 6 bases and 1 base, there was a span of 7 bases. CDR3 bases: TGTGCCAGCAGCCCGGACAGCAATCAGCCCCAGCATTTT. Protein sequence: CASSPDSNQPQHF.